The next 21 T cell receptor beta chains were all read from a single sample in a study of T cells in Graves' hyperthyroidism and ophthalmopathy. RNA transcripts yielded amplified TCR beta CDR3 regions. A first-round RT-PCR of the TCR CDR3 used the HTBI primer set. TCRdb reprocessed the multiplex PCR reads via MiXCR and lists one record per CDR3 protein. This table has around 620,000 distinct CDR3 sequences, around 45% appearing once. Sequencing was carried out using peripheral blood or thyroid tissue (not recorded which). The receptors were sampled from an adult woman with Graves' disease, either hyperthyroidism or ophthalmopathy (not recorded which).

The DNA of the CDR3 is TGCAGCTTAGTTCGACTGGATCAGCCCCAGCATTTT. Amino acid sequence: CSLVRLDQPQHF. The gene calls are TRBV29-1 and TRBJ1-5, with D hard to call. The CDR3 runs to 12 residues. Germline V gene sequence: CDR1 SQVTM, CDR2 ANQGSEA. Between the trimmed V and J ends, which lost 8 bases and 5 bases, there was a span of 13 bases. Filled out from reference TRBV29-1 and TRBJ1-5, the complete variable domain reads SAVISQKPSRDICQRGTSLTIQCQVDSQVTMMFWYRQQPGQSLTLIATANQGSEATYESGFVIDKFPISRPNLTFSTLTVSNMSPEDSSIYLCSLVRLDQPQHFGDGTRLSIL.

This clonotype occurred many times. The chain has TRBV27 and TRBJ1-2; no definite D call. The CDR3 sequence is 15 residues long. In germline, CDR1 is MNHEY, CDR2 SMNVEV (reference sequence). V was cut by 6 bases and J by 3 bases, with 17 bases left in between. The CDR3 here is CASSNEPNSDYGYTF. DNA for the CDR3: TGTGCCAGCAGCAACGAGCCAAACTCGGACTATGGCTACACCTTC.

The V call is TRBV5-4, the J call TRBJ2-2; D is perhaps TRBD2 (7 bases). Germline CDR1 is SGHNT and CDR2 is YYREEE (reference sequence). V was trimmed by 9 bases and J by 17 bases, leaving 32 bases between them. This CDR3 comprises 15 residues. The DNA for the CDR3 is TGTGCCATAGACGGCGGGAACCTGAACACCGGGGGGCCTTTTTTT. It specifies CAIDGGNLNTGGPFF.

Many counts were recorded for this clonotype. The chain joins TRBV20-1 to TRBJ2-7, with a weak D call TRBD2 (6 bases). In germline, CDR1 is DFQATT, CDR2 SNEGSKA (reference sequence). Trimming cost V 0 bases and J 0 bases, with 12 bases left between them. This CDR3 is built from 15 residues. The CDR3 is CSARDPGRGSYEQYF. In DNA form, the CDR3 reads TGCAGTGCTAGAGATCCGGGGCGGGGCTCCTACGAGCAGTACTTC.

V gene TRBV28 combines with J gene TRBJ2-2; D is undetermined. With 4 bases removed from V and 4 bases from J, the gap between germline ends came to 13 bases. CDR1 and CDR2 from the germline V gene are MDHEN and SYDVKM. The CDR3 runs 15 residues. The CDR3 loop reads CASSSPGVITGELFF. The DNA for the CDR3 is TGTGCCAGCAGTTCCCCAGGAGTGATCACCGGGGAGCTGTTTTTT.

This clonotype is a singleton in its sample. Its ends do not fully match the called genes, so a read error is possible. The chain joins TRBV11-2 to TRBJ1-5; tentative D call: TRBD1 (5 bases). The CDR3 length is 17 residues. CDR1 SGHAT and CDR2 FQNNGV come from the germline V gene. For the CDR3, the DNA is TGTGCCAGCAGCTTAGTCTCCGGGACTTGGGGCAATGAGCCCCAGCATTTT. This codes for CASSLVSGTWGNEPQHF.

On this clonotype itself: A much larger clone lies one base from this, so it may be a read error. J is TRBJ1-2 and V is TRBV20-1; the D gene is possibly TRBD1 (5 bases). Germline assignment: CDR1 DFQATT and CDR2 SNEGSKA (reference sequence). The CDR3 is 14 residues long. The CDR3: CRSRGTLPNYGYTF. The CDR3 DNA reads as TGCAGGTCCCGAGGGACGCTGCCTAACTATGGCTACACCTTC.

This clonotype appeared a few times. The rearrangement joins TRBV5-4 to TRBJ1-4; unclear D gene. Trimming shortened V by 2 bases and J by 5 bases, and 19 bases separated the two germline ends. This CDR3 is 17 amino acids long. Germline lookup yields CDR1 SGHNT and CDR2 YYREEE (reference sequence). CDR3 DNA: TGTGCCAGCAGCTTAAAGATTCAGCCAGGTGGGAATGAAAAACTGTTTTTT. It translates to CASSLKIQPGGNEKLFF.

This sequence joins TRBV7-2 and TRBJ2-3; D unclear. This CDR3 contains 13 residues. In germline, CDR1 is SGHTA, CDR2 FQGNSA. Trimming pared 6 bases from V and 5 bases from J, leaving 12 bases between. CDR3 DNA: TGTGCCAGCAGTCAGGCTGCCAGAGATACGCAGTATTTT. It codes for CASSQAARDTQYF.

The chain has TRBV20-1 and TRBJ1-1; D uncertain. The ends were cut back, 0 bases at V and 4 bases at J, with 9 bases in the middle. The CDR3 has 13 residues. CDR1 and CDR2 from the germline V gene are DFQATT and SNEGSKA (reference sequence). In nucleotides, the CDR3 is TGCAGTGCTAGAGACCCTCTGGGCACTGAAGCTTTCTTT. Its translation: CSARDPLGTEAFF.

The rearrangement uses TRBV10-3 and TRBJ1-1; no clear D. Germline V gene lookup returns CDR1 ENHRY and CDR2 SYGVKD. The V end lost 2 bases, the J end lost 8 bases, and 9 bases lay between the germline ends. The CDR3 runs to 12 residues. CDR3 loop: CAISENFEEAFF. CDR3 bases: TGTGCCATCAGTGAGAACTTTGAGGAAGCTTTCTTT.

The chain employs TRBV10-3 and TRBJ1-1; D might be TRBD1 (6 bases). CDR1 is ENHRY, CDR2 SYGVKD, per germline. This CDR3 contains 14 residues. V was cut by 5 bases and J by 7 bases, with 17 bases left in between. For the CDR3, the DNA is TGTGCCATCAGTCCAGGGGCCATATCGCGTGAAGCTTTCTTT. Translating it yields CAISPGAISREAFF.

Ten or more counts support this clonotype. The gene calls are TRBV28 and TRBJ1-2; no firm D call. The CDR3 is 12 amino acids. V shed 3 bases and J shed 5 bases, with 7 bases lying between them. From germline, CDR1 is MDHEN and CDR2 SYDVKM. The CDR3 bases are TGTGCCAGCAGTTTTAAGGGATATGGCTACACCTTC. It yields the protein CASSFKGYGYTF.

This clonotype was detected ten times or more. This chain connects TRBV7-2 to TRBJ1-1; D unclear. The CDR3 totals 15 residues. The germline V gene encodes CDR1 SGHTA and CDR2 FQGNSA. V was trimmed by 0 bases and J by 0 bases, leaving 8 bases between them. The CDR3 bases are TGTGCCAGCAGCTTAGCGGAGACGATGAACACTGAAGCTTTCTTT. Protein product: CASSLAETMNTEAFF.

This chain links TRBV20-1 with TRBJ2-7, with 7 bases aligning to TRBD2. CDR1 and CDR2 (germline): DFQATT, SNEGSKA (reference sequence). This CDR3 has 10 residues. V trimming: 6 bases; J trimming: 7 bases; junction bases outside the gene matches: 3. The DNA for the CDR3 is TGCAGTGCGTTGCGGGGGGAGCAGTACTTC. Amino acid sequence: CSALRGEQYF.

On this clonotype itself: The junction and the germline gene differ at one end; a read error may be behind it. The chain has TRBV29-1 and TRBJ2-6; D is undetermined. Germline V gene lookup returns CDR1 SQVTM and CDR2 ANQGSEA. This CDR3 spans 11 amino acids. The CDR3 spells CSARTPSTEAF. The CDR3 DNA is TGCAGCGCCAGGACGCCCAGCACTGAAGCTTTC.

This sequence joins TRBV2 and TRBJ1-2, with TRBD1 as a possible D gene (5 bases). Trimming removed 11 bases from V and 2 bases from J, with 15 bases in between. CDR3 length equals 13 residues. Per germline, CDR1 SNHLY and CDR2 FYNNEI. The CDR3 reads CAVTGGKNYGYTF. CDR3 sequence (DNA): TGTGCCGTAACAGGTGGGAAGAACTATGGCTACACCTTC.

This sequence joins TRBV7-3 and TRBJ1-1, with D unclear. This CDR3 spans 13 amino acids. V lost 0 bases and J 8 bases, leaving 10 bases between the germline ends. In germline, CDR1 is SGHTA, CDR2 FQGTGA. This CDR3 is CASSLTLWTEAFF. CDR3 DNA: TGTGCCAGCAGCTTAACCCTATGGACCGAAGCTTTCTTT. Full variable domain (missing parts from reference TRBV7-3 and TRBJ1-1): GAGVSQTPSNKVTEKGKYVELRCDPISGHTALYWYRQSLGQGPEFLIYFQGTGAADDSGLPNDRFFAVRPEGSVSTLKIQRTERGDSAVYLCASSLTLWTEAFFGQGTRLTVV.

At least ten counts were recorded for this clonotype. The rearrangement joins TRBV2 to TRBJ2-2; no clear D. The CDR3 loop spans 14 amino acids. CDR1 is SNHLY, CDR2 FYNNEI, per germline. V was shortened by 7 bases and J by 2 bases, with 11 bases between the two germline ends. DNA of the CDR3: TGTGCCAGCACGGGTTTACTTAACACCGGGGAGCTGTTTTTT. Translated: CASTGLLNTGELFF. Drawing the rest from reference TRBV2 and TRBJ2-2, the complete variable domain is EPEVTQTPSHQVTQMGQEVILRCVPISNHLYFYWYRQILGQKVEFLVSFYNNEISEKSEIFDDQFSVERPDGSNFTLKIRSTKLEDSAMYFCASTGLLNTGELFFGEGSRLTVL.

This clonotype was seen repeatedly, ten times or more. J is TRBJ2-2 and V is TRBV19; the match to TRBD1 covers 8 bases. This CDR3 contains 15 residues. Germline V gives CDR1 LNHDA, CDR2 SQIVND (reference sequence). Trimming cost V 6 bases and J 2 bases; bases outside gene matches: 5. Here the CDR3 DNA reads TGTGCCAGTAGGGGGGACAGGCAAAACACCGGGGAGCTGTTTTTT. Its protein is CASRGDRQNTGELFF.

There are a few counts of this clonotype. Just one base apart from a much larger clone, this may be a read error. J is TRBJ1-4 and V is TRBV12-3 or TRBV12-4; unclear D gene. Trimming shortened V by 7 bases and J by 3 bases, and 12 bases separated the two germline ends. The CDR3 totals 14 residues. The DNA of the CDR3 is TGTGCCAGCACTAGGATAGACCCTAATGAAAAACTGTTTTTT. It yields the protein CASTRIDPNEKLFF.